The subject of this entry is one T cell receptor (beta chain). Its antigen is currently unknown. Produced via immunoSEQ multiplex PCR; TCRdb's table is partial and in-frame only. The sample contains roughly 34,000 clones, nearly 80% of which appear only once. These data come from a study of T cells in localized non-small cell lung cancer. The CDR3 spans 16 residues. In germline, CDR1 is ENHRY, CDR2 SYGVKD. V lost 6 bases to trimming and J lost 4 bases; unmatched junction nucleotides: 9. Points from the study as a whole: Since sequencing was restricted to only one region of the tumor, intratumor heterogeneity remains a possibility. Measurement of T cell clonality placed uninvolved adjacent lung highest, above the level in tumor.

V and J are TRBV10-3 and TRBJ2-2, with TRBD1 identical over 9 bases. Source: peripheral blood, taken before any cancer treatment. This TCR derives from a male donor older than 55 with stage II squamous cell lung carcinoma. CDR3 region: CAISSSSGQGTGELFF. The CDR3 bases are TGTGCCATCAGCTCCTCCTCGGGACAGGGCACCGGGGAGCTGTTTTTT.